Listed below are T cell receptor beta chains from one sample, sequenced in a study of blood T cell repertoires in COVID-19. Clones were read by immunoSEQ multiplex PCR, and TCRdb kept only the in-frame ones, dropping some. Of roughly 240,000 clones listed, approximately 85% are singletons. The sequenced sample consisted of peripheral blood. These receptor sequences come from a man aged 50-60 years with COVID-19, enrolled during active disease. Both conserved end residues are trimmed from each CDR3.

J gene	V gene	CDR3 length	CDR3 protein
TRBJ2-7	TRBV7-2	14	ASSLVAGDSLGEQY
TRBJ2-7	TRBV5-4	12	ASSLWTVGYEQY
TRBJ1-5	TRBV6-2/TRBV6-3	15	ASSYRGGGGGNQPQH
TRBJ2-1	TRBV27	13	ASSTPSGGRGEQF
TRBJ1-5	TRBV19	14	ASSIEGGRGGQPQH
TRBJ1-3	TRBV30	11	AWRIRVGNTIY
TRBJ1-1	TRBV19	11	ASSRQMNTEAF
TRBJ1-4	TRBV5-1	13	ASSLARATNEKLF
TRBJ1-6	TRBV9	15	ASSVVPSSTANSPLH
TRBJ1-4	TRBV4-1	14	ASSQDTGQGREKLF
TRBJ2-5	TRBV14	10	ASSQLQETQY
TRBJ2-7	TRBV11-2	14	ASSSPTSGGSYEQY
TRBJ2-3	TRBV30	13	AWRVARGLPDTQY
TRBJ2-6	TRBV7-9	14	ASSSTGSSGANVLT
TRBJ2-1	TRBV24-1	14	ATSHHRLAGGNEQF
TRBJ2-1	TRBV6-5	12	ASYERGLYNEQF
TRBJ1-4	TRBV29-1	11	SVGGTNDGKLF
TRBJ1-3	TRBV9	12	ASSETGAGNTIY
TRBJ1-2	TRBV20-1	11	SASWGVGYGYT
TRBJ2-3	TRBV29-1	10	SVGGYTDTQY
TRBJ1-6	TRBV3-1/TRBV3-2	13	ASTQGGGKNSPLH
TRBJ1-1	TRBV27	12	ASSLLDGGTEAF
TRBJ2-3	TRBV7-8	15	ASSLFAGQGLTDTQY
TRBJ2-3	TRBV5-1	12	ASSLDRVPDTQY
TRBJ1-6	TRBV6-1	13	ASSDGDRGNSPLH
TRBJ2-1	TRBV11-2	14	ASSFEKRGSYNEQF
TRBJ1-4	TRBV3-1/TRBV3-2	14	ASSQVYGDRNEKLF
TRBJ1-5	TRBV2	13	ASSPTGQDNQPQH
TRBJ2-5	TRBV18	12	ASSLLDSQETQY
TRBJ1-6	TRBV9	12	ASSVGGSGSPLH
TRBJ1-1	TRBV5-4	14	ASSGPGQGVDTEAF
TRBJ2-7	TRBV19	12	ARATGTGAYEQY
TRBJ2-7	TRBV9	17	ASSTLPGLAGGKAYEQY
TRBJ1-6	TRBV5-1	14	ASSLGQGKYNSPLH
TRBJ2-5	TRBV11-2	15	ASSSITQGAKKETQY
TRBJ1-5	TRBV27	12	ASSSQGGDQPQH
TRBJ2-2	TRBV19	11	ASSMVGGGELF
TRBJ2-1	TRBV6-5	13	ASSQVGASYNEQF
TRBJ1-6	TRBV5-8	12	ASSKGQTNSPLH
TRBJ1-5	TRBV7-8	14	ASSVETGYSNQPQH
TRBJ1-1	TRBV6-5	14	ASSYGTGVGNTEAF
TRBJ2-5	TRBV7-2	12	ASSHLSSVETQY
TRBJ2-5	TRBV9	13	ASSGASGLGETQY
TRBJ1-4	TRBV28	13	ASSSDRVPNEKLF
TRBJ1-1	TRBV2	15	ASSEAMGDTLNTEAF
TRBJ2-1	TRBV7-2	11	ASSLIVAGEQF
TRBJ1-5	TRBV6-1	13	ASSEVGTGNQPQH
TRBJ1-1	TRBV6-6	14	ASSYAWDRTDLWAF
TRBJ2-1	TRBV7-2	12	ASSQRRTYNEQF
TRBJ1-2	TRBV18	11	ASSFRLDHGYT
TRBJ2-2	TRBV19	12	ASSDTGDTGELF
TRBJ1-5	TRBV5-4	14	ASSLGGTGGYQPQH
TRBJ2-2	TRBV13	13	ASSLVGGDTGELF